These 8 T cell receptor beta chains were all obtained from the same sample, sequenced in a study of T cell responses to AZD1222 COVID-19 vaccine. Assay used: immunoSEQ multiplex PCR; TCRdb lists only in-frame clones, some missing. The table has under 300,000 clones, just over 90% seen once. The sequencing used peripheral blood, collected on day 0 of AZD1222 vaccination. The receptors were gathered from an adult in good health.

V is TRBV10-3 and J is TRBJ2-3; D may be TRBD1 (7 bases). The V end lost 1 base, the J end lost 0 bases, and 20 bases lay between the germline ends. CDR1 and CDR2 from the germline V gene are ENHRY and SYGVKD. This CDR3 has 19 amino acids. CDR3 DNA: TGTGCCATCAGTGAGTACCCCCCAGGGGGGACCCTTAGCACAGATACGCAGTATTTT. It is translated as CAISEYPPGGTLSTDTQYF.

This rearrangement joins TRBV5-1 to TRBJ2-3; D not certain. Germline V gives CDR1 SGHRS, CDR2 YFSETQ. CDR3 length equals 13 residues. Trimming removed 4 bases from V and 6 bases from J, with 12 bases in between. DNA for the CDR3: TGCGCCAGCAGCCCGCCGGATTGGGATACGCAGTATTTT. Amino acids: CASSPPDWDTQYF.

V usage is TRBV27 and J usage is TRBJ1-1; D gene uncertain. Trimming stripped 0 bases from V and 1 base from J, with 9 bases between. Germline CDR1 and CDR2: MNHEY and SMNVEV (reference sequence). There are 15 residues in the CDR3. The CDR3 nucleotides are TGTGCCAGCAGTTTATCGGGTGGGTCGAACACTGAAGCTTTCTTT. Translating it yields CASSLSGGSNTEAFF.

The chain links TRBV4-2 to TRBJ2-1; TRBD2 matches 10 bases. The V gene's germline CDR1 is LGHNA and CDR2 YNFKEQ. V dropped 4 bases and J dropped 7; count of bases not matched to a gene: 13. This CDR3 has 17 residues. The DNA for the CDR3 is TGTGCCAGCAGCCCTCGGTGGAGCGGGGGGGCCTTGAATGAGCAGTTCTTC. It specifies CASSPRWSGGALNEQFF.

This clone was detected only once. This rearrangement joins TRBV28 to TRBJ1-5; D uncertain. This CDR3 is 15 amino acids long. Trimming cost V 3 bases and J 0 bases, with 9 bases left between them. Germline V gene data show CDR1 as MDHEN and CDR2 as SYDVKM. The CDR3 coding sequence is TGTGCCAGCAGTTTTGGGCAGCTTAGCAATCAGCCCCAGCATTTT. Translating it yields CASSFGQLSNQPQHF. Filled out from reference TRBV28 and TRBJ1-5, the complete variable domain reads DVKVTQSSRYLVKRTGEKVFLECVQDMDHENMFWYRQDPGLGLRLIYFSYDVKMKEKGDIPEGYSVSREKKERFSLILESASTNQTSMYLCASSFGQLSNQPQHFGDGTRLSIL.

This clone was picked up a small number of times. The chain couples TRBV4-1 to TRBJ2-7; a weak D match, TRBD1 (6 bases). Trimming cost V 4 bases and J 3 bases, with 16 bases left between them. Germline CDR1 and CDR2: MGHRA and YSYEKL. This CDR3 has 15 amino acids. This chain's CDR3 is CASSPGIGGDYEQYF. The CDR3 DNA is TGCGCCAGCAGCCCCGGAATAGGGGGAGACTACGAGCAGTACTTC.

The gene calls are TRBV21-1 and TRBJ2-1; the listed D gene, TRBD2, was not tested against the DNA. TRBV21-1 is a pseudogene locus. CDR3 length: 20 residues. Here the CDR3 DNA reads TGTGCCAGCAGCCAACCTCCGGGACTAGCGGGAGGTTACTCCTACAATGAGCAGTTCTTC. It translates to CASSQPPGLAGGYSYNEQFF.

The chain is built from TRBV2 and TRBJ2-7; D may be TRBD1 (5 bases). V was pared by 1 base and J by 5 bases, with 18 bases between. The germline CDR1 and CDR2 sequences are SNHLY and FYNNEI. The CDR3 is 16 residues long. The CDR3 is CASSEVGRVHDHEQYF. CDR3 DNA: TGTGCCAGCAGTGAAGTCGGCAGGGTCCATGACCACGAGCAGTACTTC.